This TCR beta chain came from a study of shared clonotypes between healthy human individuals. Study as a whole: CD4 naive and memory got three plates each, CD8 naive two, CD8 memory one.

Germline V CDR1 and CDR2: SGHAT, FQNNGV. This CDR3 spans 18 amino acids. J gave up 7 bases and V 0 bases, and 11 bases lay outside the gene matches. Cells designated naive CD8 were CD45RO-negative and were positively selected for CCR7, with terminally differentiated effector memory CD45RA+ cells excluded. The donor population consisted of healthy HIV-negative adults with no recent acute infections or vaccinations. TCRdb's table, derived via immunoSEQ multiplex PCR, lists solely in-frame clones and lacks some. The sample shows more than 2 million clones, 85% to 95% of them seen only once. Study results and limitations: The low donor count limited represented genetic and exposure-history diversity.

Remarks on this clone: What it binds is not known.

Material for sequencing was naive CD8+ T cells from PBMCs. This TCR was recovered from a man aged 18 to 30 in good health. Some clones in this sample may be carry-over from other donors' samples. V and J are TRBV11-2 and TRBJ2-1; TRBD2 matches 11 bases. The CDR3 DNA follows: TGTGCCAGCAGCTTAGATCTAATGGGTAGCGGGAGGGCGAATGAGCAGTTCTTC. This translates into CASSLDLMGSGRANEQFF. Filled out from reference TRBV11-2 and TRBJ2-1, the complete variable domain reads EAGVAQSPRYKIIEKRQSVAFWCNPISGHATLYWYQQILGQGPKLLIQFQNNGVVDDSQLPKDRFSAERLKGVDSTLKIQPAKLEDSAVYLCASSLDLMGSGRANEQFFGPGTRLTVL.